This entry features one T cell receptor (beta chain) sequence. The antigen remains undetermined. This may be a read error, as it is one base from a much larger clone. This sample is part of a study of breast tumors, draining lymph nodes, adjacent tissues. Study outcomes and limitations: Tumor T cell lymph node origin was a supported hypothesis, not proven.

Axillary draining lymph nodes of breast cancer patients supplied the node samples. MiXCR was run by TCRdb on the multiplex PCR reads, yielding one entry per CDR3 protein. Of 75,000 to 100,000 distinct CDR3 sequences listed, roughly a fifth are singletons. The origin of this receptor is a female donor with breast cancer. Some clones in this sample may be carry-over from other donors' samples. Sequenced sample: axillary lymph node tissue.

DNA for the CDR3: TGTGCCAGTACCCCGAGGGGGTTAGGCGAGCAGTACTTC. Its translation is CASTPRGLGEQYF. The gene calls are TRBV19 and TRBJ2-7, with a tentative D call TRBD1 (6 bases). Germline assignment: CDR1 LNHDA and CDR2 SQIVND (reference sequence). With 7 bases removed from V and 6 bases from J, the gap between germline ends came to 16 bases. The CDR3 runs to 13 residues.